A single sample is the source of the 7 T cell receptor beta chains below, sequenced in a study of CD8 T cells in ankylosing spondylitis. TCRdb passed the 5' RACE reads through MiXCR, listing each CDR3 protein once. The repertoire consists of about 130,000 distinct CDR3 sequences, with about 7% occurring once and the leading ten covering 9% to 15%. Source material: blood, either unsorted or a sorted T cell fraction (not recorded which). The origin of the receptors is a male donor with ankylosing spondylitis or in good health (not recorded which).

The chain uses TRBV9 and TRBJ2-2; TRBD1 agrees at 10 bases. This CDR3 spans 16 amino acids. J lost 7 bases, V lost 4 bases, and 10 bases had no gene match. Germline V gives CDR1 SGDLS, CDR2 YYNGEE. For the CDR3, the DNA is TGTGCCAGCAGCCCCCGTCCCGGGACAGGGGACGGGGAGCTGTTTTTT. Translation: CASSPRPGTGDGELFF.

This clonotype was seen ten or more times. The V call is TRBV5-1, the J call TRBJ2-1; unclear D gene. V was shortened by 0 bases and J by 5 bases, with 12 bases between the two germline ends. The CDR3 length is 15 residues. Germline V CDR1 and CDR2: SGHRS, YFSETQ. The CDR3 sequence: CASSLAAQANNEQFF. The CDR3 DNA reads as TGCGCCAGCAGCTTGGCAGCCCAGGCTAACAATGAGCAGTTCTTC.

The V and J genes are TRBV6-5 and TRBJ2-1, with 8 bases aligning to TRBD2. CDR3 length: 17 residues. J gave up 5 bases and V 4 bases, and 13 bases lay outside the gene matches. Germline V gene lookup returns CDR1 MNHEY and CDR2 SVGAGI. The CDR3 DNA is TGTGCCAGCAGTTCCTCAGACGGAATAGCGGGGAACAATGAGCAGTTCTTC. Translation: CASSSSDGIAGNNEQFF.

Many counts were recorded for this clonotype. V usage is TRBV15 and J usage is TRBJ2-1, with no clear D. V lost 0 bases and J lost 4, with 4 bases in between. CDR1 LNHNV and CDR2 YYDKDF come from the germline V gene (reference sequence). This CDR3 is 13 amino acids long. The DNA of the CDR3 is TGTGCCACCAGCAGAGACCAGTACAATGAGCAGTTCTTC. This encodes CATSRDQYNEQFF.

This clonotype was seen at least ten times. The V gene is TRBV7-2, the J gene TRBJ1-2; 10 bases are a match to TRBD1. CDR1 SGHTA and CDR2 FQGNSA come from the germline V gene. Germline trimming cut 6 bases from V and 8 bases from J; bases unmatched to any gene: 15. The CDR3 has 16 amino acids. CDR3 amino acids: CASSPGTGVLLWGYTF. DNA for the CDR3: TGTGCCAGCAGTCCCGGGACAGGGGTTCTTCTATGGGGCTACACCTTC.

This chain joins TRBV7-2 and TRBJ2-2; D is unclear. This CDR3 contains 13 residues. CDR1 and CDR2 (germline): SGHTA, FQGNSA. V was clipped by 0 bases and J by 8 bases, with 7 bases between them. CDR3 in amino acids: CASSLAPPGELFF. The CDR3 coding sequence is TGTGCCAGCAGCTTAGCCCCACCTGGGGAGCTGTTTTTT.

Worth noting for this clonotype: This may arise from a read error, as a much more abundant clone is one base away. The chain has TRBV10-1 and TRBJ1-3; perhaps TRBD1 as D (5 bases). The germline V gene has CDR1 WNHNN and CDR2 SYGVQD (reference sequence). The length of the CDR3 is 13 residues. CDR3 in amino acids: CASSDGAGTTIYF. The CDR3 bases are TGCGCCAGCAGTGACGGGGCTGGAACCACCATATATTTT.